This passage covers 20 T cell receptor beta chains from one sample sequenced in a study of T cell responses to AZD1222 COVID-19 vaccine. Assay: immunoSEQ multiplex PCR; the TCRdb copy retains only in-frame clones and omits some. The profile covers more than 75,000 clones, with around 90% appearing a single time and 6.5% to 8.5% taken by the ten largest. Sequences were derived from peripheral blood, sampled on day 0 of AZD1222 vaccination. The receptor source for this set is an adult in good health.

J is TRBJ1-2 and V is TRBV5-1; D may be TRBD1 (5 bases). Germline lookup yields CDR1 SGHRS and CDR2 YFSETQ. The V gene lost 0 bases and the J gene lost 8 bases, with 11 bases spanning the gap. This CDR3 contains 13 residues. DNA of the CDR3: TGCGCCAGCAGCTTGGGTGGGGGAGGAGGCTACACCTTC. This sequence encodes CASSLGGGGGYTF.

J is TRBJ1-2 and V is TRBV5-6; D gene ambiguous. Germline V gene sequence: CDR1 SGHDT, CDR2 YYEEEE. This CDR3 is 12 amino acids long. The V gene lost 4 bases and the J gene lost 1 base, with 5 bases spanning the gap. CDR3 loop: CASSVSNYGYTF. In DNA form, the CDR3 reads TGTGCCAGCAGCGTCAGTAACTATGGCTACACCTTC.

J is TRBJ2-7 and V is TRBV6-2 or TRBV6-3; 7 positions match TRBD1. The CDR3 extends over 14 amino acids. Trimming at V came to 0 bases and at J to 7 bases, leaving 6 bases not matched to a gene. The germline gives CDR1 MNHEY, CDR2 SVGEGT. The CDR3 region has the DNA TGTGCCAGCAGTTACTCTGCCAGGGGGTTAGAGCAGTACTTC. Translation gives CASSYSARGLEQYF.

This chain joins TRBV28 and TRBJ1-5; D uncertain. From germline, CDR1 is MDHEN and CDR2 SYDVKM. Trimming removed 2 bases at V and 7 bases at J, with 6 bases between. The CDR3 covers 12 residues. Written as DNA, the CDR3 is TGTGCCAGCAGTTTAGCTGGGCAGCCCCAGCATTTT. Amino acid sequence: CASSLAGQPQHF.

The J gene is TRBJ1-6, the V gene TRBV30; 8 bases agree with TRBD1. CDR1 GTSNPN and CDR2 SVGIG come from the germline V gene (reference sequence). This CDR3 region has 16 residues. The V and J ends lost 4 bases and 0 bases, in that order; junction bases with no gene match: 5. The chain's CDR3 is CAWNRQGSSYNSPLHF. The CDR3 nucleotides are TGTGCCTGGAACCGACAGGGGAGCTCCTATAATTCACCCCTCCACTTT. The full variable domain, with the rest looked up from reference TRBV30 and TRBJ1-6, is SQTIHQWPATLVQPVGSPLSLECTVEGTSNPNLYWYRQAAGRGLQLLFYSVGIGQISSEVPQNLSASRPQDRQFILSSKKLLLSDSGFYLCAWNRQGSSYNSPLHFGNGTRLTVT.

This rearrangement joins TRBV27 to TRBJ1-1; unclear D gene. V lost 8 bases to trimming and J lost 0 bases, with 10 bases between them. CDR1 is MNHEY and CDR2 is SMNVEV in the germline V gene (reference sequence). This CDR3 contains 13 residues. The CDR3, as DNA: TGTGCCAGCTCTCTTGGGATGAACACTGAAGCTTTCTTT. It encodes CASSLGMNTEAFF.

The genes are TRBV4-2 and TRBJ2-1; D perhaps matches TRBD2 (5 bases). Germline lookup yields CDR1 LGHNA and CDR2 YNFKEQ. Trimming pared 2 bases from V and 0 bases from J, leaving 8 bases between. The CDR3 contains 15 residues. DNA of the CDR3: TGTGCCAGCAGCCAATCGGGGTACTCCTACAATGAGCAGTTCTTC. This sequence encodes CASSQSGYSYNEQFF.

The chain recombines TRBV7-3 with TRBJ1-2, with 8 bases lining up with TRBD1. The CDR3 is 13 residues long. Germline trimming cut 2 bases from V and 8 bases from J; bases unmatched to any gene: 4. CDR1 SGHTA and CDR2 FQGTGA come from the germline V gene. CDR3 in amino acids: CASSLQDRVGYTF. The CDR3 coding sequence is TGTGCCAGCAGCTTACAGGACAGGGTCGGCTACACCTTC.

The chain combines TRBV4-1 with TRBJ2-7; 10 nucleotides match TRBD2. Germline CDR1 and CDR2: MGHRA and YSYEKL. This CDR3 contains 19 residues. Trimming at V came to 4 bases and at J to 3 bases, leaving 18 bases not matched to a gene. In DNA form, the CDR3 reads TGCGCCAGCAGCCCGATCCAGAGACTAGCGGGCCCCCGCCGCTACGAGCAGTACTTC. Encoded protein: CASSPIQRLAGPRRYEQYF.

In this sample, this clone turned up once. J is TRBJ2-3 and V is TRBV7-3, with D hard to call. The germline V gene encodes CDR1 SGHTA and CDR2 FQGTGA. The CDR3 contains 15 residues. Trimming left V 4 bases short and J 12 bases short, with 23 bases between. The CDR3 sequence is CASSSTGNPALRQYF. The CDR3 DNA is TGTGCCAGCAGCTCGACGGGTAATCCTGCCCTTCGTCAGTATTTT.

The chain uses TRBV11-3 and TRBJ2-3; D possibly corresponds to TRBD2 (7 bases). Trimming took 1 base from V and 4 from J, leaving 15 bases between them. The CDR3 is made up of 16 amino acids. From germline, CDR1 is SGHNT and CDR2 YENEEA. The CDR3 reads CASSLGGGGRSDTQYF. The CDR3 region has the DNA TGTGCCAGCAGCTTAGGGGGCGGGGGCCGGTCAGATACGCAGTATTTT.

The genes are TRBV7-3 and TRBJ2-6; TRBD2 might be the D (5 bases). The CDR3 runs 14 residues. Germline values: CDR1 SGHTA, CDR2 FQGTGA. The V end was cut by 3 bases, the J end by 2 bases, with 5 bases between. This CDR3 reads CASSLRAGANVLTF. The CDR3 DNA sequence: TGTGCCAGCAGCTTGAGGGCTGGGGCCAACGTCCTGACTTTC.

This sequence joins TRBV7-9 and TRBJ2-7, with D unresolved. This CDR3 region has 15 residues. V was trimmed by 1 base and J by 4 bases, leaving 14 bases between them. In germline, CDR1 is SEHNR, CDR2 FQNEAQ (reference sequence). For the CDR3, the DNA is TGTGCCAGCAGCTTAGGAGGCCCCCTGTGGTACGAGCAGTACTTC. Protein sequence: CASSLGGPLWYEQYF.

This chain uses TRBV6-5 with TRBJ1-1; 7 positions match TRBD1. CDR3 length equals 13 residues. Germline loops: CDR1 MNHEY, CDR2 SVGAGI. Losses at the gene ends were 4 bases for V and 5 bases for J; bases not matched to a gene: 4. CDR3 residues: CASSSQGRTEAFF. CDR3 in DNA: TGTGCCAGCAGTTCACAGGGGCGGACTGAAGCTTTCTTT.

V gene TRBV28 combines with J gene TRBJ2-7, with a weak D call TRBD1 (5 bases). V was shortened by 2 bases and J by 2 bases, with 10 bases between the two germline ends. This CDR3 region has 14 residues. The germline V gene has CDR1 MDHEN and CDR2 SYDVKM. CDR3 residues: CASSLRQYPYEQYF. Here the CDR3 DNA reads TGTGCCAGCAGTTTACGACAGTACCCCTACGAGCAGTACTTC. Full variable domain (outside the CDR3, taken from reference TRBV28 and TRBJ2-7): DVKVTQSSRYLVKRTGEKVFLECVQDMDHENMFWYRQDPGLGLRLIYFSYDVKMKEKGDIPEGYSVSREKKERFSLILESASTNQTSMYLCASSLRQYPYEQYFGPGTRLTVT.

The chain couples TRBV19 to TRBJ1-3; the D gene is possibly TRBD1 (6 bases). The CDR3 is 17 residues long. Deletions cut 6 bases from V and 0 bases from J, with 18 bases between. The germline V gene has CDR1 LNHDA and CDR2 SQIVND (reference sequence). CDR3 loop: CASSPTGTYSSGNTIYF. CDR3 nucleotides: TGTGCCAGTAGCCCTACCGGGACATACTCCTCTGGAAACACCATATATTTT.

The CDR3 reads CASSLGQGLRETQYF. For the CDR3, the DNA is TGTGCCAGCAGCTTGGGGCAGGGATTGCGAGAGACCCAGTACTTC. The V call is TRBV7-9, the J call TRBJ2-5, with a weak D call TRBD1 (5 bases). V was trimmed by 3 bases and J by 4 bases, leaving 15 bases between them. Germline CDR1 reads SEHNR; CDR2 reads FQNEAQ (reference sequence). CDR3 size: 15 residues.

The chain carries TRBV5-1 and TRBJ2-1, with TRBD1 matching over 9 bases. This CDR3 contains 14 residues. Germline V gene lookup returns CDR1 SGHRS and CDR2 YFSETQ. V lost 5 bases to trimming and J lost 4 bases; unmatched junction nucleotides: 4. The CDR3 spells CASRSGTGYNEQFF. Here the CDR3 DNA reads TGCGCCAGCAGGTCCGGGACAGGGTACAATGAGCAGTTCTTC.

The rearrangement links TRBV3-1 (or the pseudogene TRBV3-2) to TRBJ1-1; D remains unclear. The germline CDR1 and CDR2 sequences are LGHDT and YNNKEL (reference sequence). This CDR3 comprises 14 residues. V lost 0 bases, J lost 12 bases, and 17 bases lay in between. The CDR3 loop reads CASSQDQIIAITFF. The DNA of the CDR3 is TGTGCCAGCAGCCAAGACCAGATAATTGCAATTACTTTCTTT.

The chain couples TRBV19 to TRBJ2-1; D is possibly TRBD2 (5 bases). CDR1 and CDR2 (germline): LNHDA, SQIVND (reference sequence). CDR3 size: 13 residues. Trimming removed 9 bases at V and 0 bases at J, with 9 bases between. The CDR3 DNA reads TGTGCCAGCGGGGAAAGCTCCTACAATGAGCAGTTCTTC. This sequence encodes CASGESSYNEQFF.